These T cell receptor beta chains were read from a single sample in a study of technical replicates of blood from a few donors. Profiled with immunoSEQ multiplex PCR; TCRdb holds only in-frame clones, not every one. The table has approximately 80,000 clones, around 89% seen once. Sequencing used T cells isolated from PBMCs. The receptors shown here come from a human donor in good health. Both conserved end residues are part of each CDR3. The order of the fields is clone size, J gene, V gene, D gene, CDR3 DNA, CDR3 protein. The D gene is left open where the match is weak. For some rows the clone size is stated as once, few or many, or as a class when expanded; others skip it.

NA | TRBJ2-6 | TRBV5-4 | NA | TGTGCCAGCAGGGCCTCTGGGGCCAACGTCCTGACTTTC | CASRASGANVLTF
NA | TRBJ1-2 | TRBV10-3 | TRBD1 | TGTGCCATCAAGGGACAGGGCCATGGCTACACCTTC | CAIKGQGHGYTF
NA | TRBJ1-1 | TRBV28 | NA | TGTGCCAGCACGTCGAACACTGAAGCTTTCTTT | CASTSNTEAFF
NA | TRBJ2-7 | TRBV6-5 | TRBD2 | TGTGCCAGCAGTCCCGGGACTAGCGGTTCCTACGAGCAGTACTTC | CASSPGTSGSYEQYF
once | TRBJ2-3 | TRBV28 | TRBD2 | TGTGCCAGCAGTTTTCTAGCGGGCACAGATACGCAGTATTTT | CASSFLAGTDTQYF
NA | TRBJ2-2 | TRBV18 | NA | TGTGCCAGCTCACCACAAGGACAGAGCTTTGGCGGGGAGCTGTTTTTT | CASSPQGQSFGGELFF
few | TRBJ2-4 | TRBV28 | TRBD1 | TGTGCCAGCAGTTTGGTGGGACAGGGGGCGGGGGACATTCAGTACTTC | CASSLVGQGAGDIQYF
NA | TRBJ2-5 | TRBV19 | TRBD2 | TGTGCCAGTAGTACTCTAGCGGAGCCCCAAGAGACCCAGTACTTC | CASSTLAEPQETQYF
NA | TRBJ2-7 | TRBV2 | NA | TGTGCCAGCAGTGTCTACAGGGCCTACGAGCAGTACTTC | CASSVYRAYEQYF
NA | TRBJ1-2 | TRBV7-9 | NA | TGTGCCAGCAGCCTAGAGGGGAGCTACACCTTC | CASSLEGSYTF
NA | TRBJ2-7 | TRBV6-1 | TRBD2 | TGTGCCAGCAGTGGGGTTGAGGGAGGGCCCTACGAGCAGTACTTC | CASSGVEGGPYEQYF